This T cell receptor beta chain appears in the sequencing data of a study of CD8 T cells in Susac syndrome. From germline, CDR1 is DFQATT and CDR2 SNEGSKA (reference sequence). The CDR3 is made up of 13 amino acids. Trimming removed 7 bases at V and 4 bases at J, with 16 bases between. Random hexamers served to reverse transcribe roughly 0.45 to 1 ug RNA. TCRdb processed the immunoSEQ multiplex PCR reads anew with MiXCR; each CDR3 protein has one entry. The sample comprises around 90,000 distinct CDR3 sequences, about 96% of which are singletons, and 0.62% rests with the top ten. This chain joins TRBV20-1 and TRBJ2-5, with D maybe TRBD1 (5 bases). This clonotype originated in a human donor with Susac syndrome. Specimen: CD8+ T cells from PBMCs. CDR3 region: CSVGDTGTETQYF. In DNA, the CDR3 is TGCAGTGTTGGAGATACAGGAACAGAGACCCAGTACTTC.